Listed here is a single TCR beta chain. In the authors' workflow: Quantification of nucleated cells was approximated via reference gene primer amplification. TCRdb's copy holds only in-frame clones and misses some; the assay was immunoSEQ multiplex PCR. That table furnishes V, J and clone size, whereas the DNA furnished D and trimming. The repertoire holds hundreds of thousands of clones, with just over 85% as singletons. The data belong to a study of blood T cell repertoires in COVID-19. Study context: Both acute and convalescent COVID-19 samples were obtained from the United States, Italy and Spain. In each case, the material was cDNA or gDNA derived from T cells, B-cell-depleted T cells, or PBMCs.

The CDR3 runs 15 residues. V trimming: 6 bases; J trimming: 0 bases; junction bases outside the gene matches: 6. CDR1 and CDR2 (germline): MGHRA, YSYEKL. This chain links TRBV4-1 with TRBJ2-3; 7 bases are a match to TRBD2. Sequencing used peripheral blood. The TCR originated in a woman aged 25 to 39 with active or convalescent COVID-19. The CDR3 sequence is CASSLLASSTDTQYF. The CDR3 DNA sequence: TGCGCCAGCAGTTTACTAGCGAGTAGCACAGATACGCAGTATTTT.